The 18 T cell receptor beta chains given below trace back to one sample, sequenced in a study of molecular identifiers for immune sequencing clone quantification. MiXCR, applied by TCRdb to the PCR reads, yields one record per CDR3 protein. The table lists approximately 630,000 distinct CDR3 sequences, over 25% of them singletons, with approximately 0.75% in the top ten. Sequencing was done on a sample of naive CD8+ T cells from blood, with Jurkat cell RNA spiked in. Subset here: FACS-sorted CD8+CD4-CCR7+CD45RA+ naive T cells. These receptors all come from a human donor in good health. Some libraries in this study had Jurkat cell RNA spiked in.

This clonotype came up a few times. The chain employs TRBV19 and TRBJ1-4; D may be TRBD1 (5 bases). The V gene lost 2 bases and the J gene lost 8 bases, with 12 bases spanning the gap. CDR3 length: 14 amino acids. CDR1 LNHDA and CDR2 SQIVND come from the germline V gene (reference sequence). CDR3 DNA: TGTGCCAGTAGTATATCCGGGGGAGGCGAAAAACTGTTTTTT. Its protein is CASSISGGGEKLFF.

This clonotype was observed a handful of times. The V gene is TRBV27, the J gene TRBJ2-7; possibly TRBD2 for D (5 bases). CDR3 length: 13 amino acids. The V and J ends lost 0 bases and 8 bases respectively, with 11 bases between them. Germline-derived CDR1 and CDR2 are MNHEY and SMNVEV (reference sequence). In nucleotides, the CDR3 is TGTGCCAGCAGTTTATCCCTGGAGCGGCAGCAGTACTTC. It codes for CASSLSLERQQYF.

On this clonotype: This could be a read error, since a much larger clone is one nucleotide away. This chain connects TRBV7-9 to TRBJ1-1; D is uncertain. Germline CDR1 SEHNR, CDR2 FQNEAQ (reference sequence). The CDR3 is 15 amino acids. The CDR3 sequence: CASSLSMSGSTGAFF. The CDR3 region has the DNA TGTGCCAGCAGCTTATCTATGAGTGGGTCCACTGGAGCTTTCTTT.

A few counts support this clonotype. V usage is TRBV29-1 and J usage is TRBJ2-7, with a weak D call TRBD2 (5 bases). The CDR3 runs 12 residues. Germline lookup yields CDR1 SQVTM and CDR2 ANQGSEA. V lost 5 bases, J lost 3 bases, and 11 bases lay in between. CDR3 in amino acids: CSVNEGDYEQYF. The CDR3 DNA follows: TGCAGCGTTAATGAGGGAGACTACGAGCAGTACTTC.

This clonotype was counted many times. The J gene is TRBJ1-1, the V gene TRBV12-3 or TRBV12-4; D may be TRBD1 (5 bases). This CDR3 has 14 residues. V lost 9 bases and J lost 0, with 14 bases in between. The CDR3 here is CASLERGVNTEAFF. CDR3 DNA: TGTGCCAGTCTCGAACGAGGGGTGAACACTGAAGCTTTCTTT.

The rearrangement joins TRBV27 to TRBJ2-1, with D perhaps assigned TRBD1 or TRBD2 (6 bases each). The germline CDR1 and CDR2 sequences are MNHEY and SMNVEV (reference sequence). The CDR3 is 16 amino acids. V shed 5 bases and J shed 9 bases, with 23 bases lying between them. This CDR3 reads CASSPSRVTEGGEQFF. CDR3 DNA sequence: TGTGCCAGCAGTCCCAGCCGGGTCACGGAGGGGGGTGAGCAGTTCTTC.

This chain joins TRBV4-1 and TRBJ2-5; a weak D match, TRBD2 (5 bases). CDR1 is MGHRA, CDR2 YSYEKL, per germline. The CDR3 spans 14 residues. Between the trimmed V and J ends, which lost 2 bases and 2 bases, there was a span of 9 bases. CDR3 sequence (DNA): TGCGCCAGCAGCCAACACCCGGGACAAGAGACCCAGTACTTC. Amino acids: CASSQHPGQETQYF.

J is TRBJ2-2 and V is TRBV6-1; D is unresolved. Germline lookup yields CDR1 MNHNS and CDR2 SASEGT. CDR3 length equals 14 residues. With 3 bases removed from V and 1 base from J, the gap between germline ends came to 6 bases. CDR3 DNA sequence: TGTGCCAGCAGTGAGGTCGGGAACACCGGGGAGCTGTTTTTT. Protein sequence: CASSEVGNTGELFF.

This clonotype showed up just a few times. This rearrangement joins TRBV30 to TRBJ2-7, with D perhaps TRBD2 (5 bases). CDR1 GTSNPN and CDR2 SVGIG come from the germline V gene (reference sequence). With 0 bases removed from V and 1 base from J, the gap between germline ends came to 7 bases. This CDR3 spans 13 amino acids. DNA of the CDR3: TGTGCCTGGAGTGTTACGGGATCCTACGAGCAGTACTTC. Translated: CAWSVTGSYEQYF.

This clonotype was seen repeatedly, ten times or more. The chain has TRBV7-2 and TRBJ2-1; maybe TRBD2 (6 bases). The germline V gene has CDR1 SGHTA and CDR2 FQGNSA. The V and J ends lost 4 bases and 3 bases respectively, with 16 bases between them. This CDR3 comprises 16 residues. For the CDR3, the DNA is TGTGCCAGCAGCTCATCGGGGCGGGATTACTACAATGAGCAGTTCTTC. Translated: CASSSSGRDYYNEQFF.

The chain uses TRBV30 and TRBJ2-2; D remains unclear. V was pared by 4 bases and J by 1 base, with 10 bases between. The CDR3 runs 14 residues. Germline V gene data show CDR1 as GTSNPN and CDR2 as SVGIG (reference sequence). The CDR3 loop is CAWTASGNTGELFF. The DNA of the CDR3 is TGTGCCTGGACGGCTAGTGGGAACACCGGGGAGCTGTTTTTT.

This clonotype was picked up a small number of times. The chain couples TRBV4-3 to TRBJ1-3; D gene ambiguous. Germline lookup yields CDR1 LGHNA and CDR2 YSLEER. The V end was cut by 3 bases, the J end by 0 bases, with 12 bases between. This CDR3 contains 16 residues. DNA for the CDR3: TGCGCCAGCAGCCAGCGTACTCAGAGCTCTGGAAACACCATATATTTT. It codes for CASSQRTQSSGNTIYF.

This chain links TRBV28 with TRBJ2-1, with TRBD2 matching 8 bases. With 3 bases clipped from V and 12 bases from J, the junction kept 13 bases outside the gene matches. Germline V gene data show CDR1 as MDHEN and CDR2 as SYDVKM. The CDR3 spans 15 residues. CDR3 bases: TGTGCCAGCAGTTTTGGACTAGCAGGGGACGATGTGCAGTTCTTC. It codes for CASSFGLAGDDVQFF.

The V call is TRBV28, the J call TRBJ1-4; D unclear. Germline CDR1 MDHEN, CDR2 SYDVKM. Trimming took 6 bases from V and 8 from J, leaving 10 bases between them. The CDR3 sequence is 12 residues long. The CDR3 is CASSPSGEKLFF. CDR3 bases: TGTGCCAGCAGCCCCTCCGGCGAAAAACTGTTTTTT.

This rearrangement joins TRBV27 to TRBJ2-2; unclear D gene. V lost 4 bases and J 4 bases, leaving 7 bases between the germline ends. The CDR3 is 13 residues long. Germline lookup yields CDR1 MNHEY and CDR2 SMNVEV (reference sequence). The CDR3 here is CASSSLLTGELFF. The CDR3 nucleotides are TGTGCCAGCAGTTCTCTCCTCACCGGGGAGCTGTTTTTT.

The chain employs TRBV3-1 and TRBJ2-7; no firm D call. The CDR3 sequence is 14 residues long. The germline V and J ends were trimmed by 0 bases and 2 bases, with 8 bases remaining between them. The germline V gene has CDR1 LGHDT and CDR2 YNNKEL (reference sequence). CDR3 in amino acids: CASSQEFRTYEQYF. The CDR3 DNA follows: TGTGCCAGCAGCCAAGAATTTAGGACCTACGAGCAGTACTTC.

In its sample, this clonotype was seen once. With a much larger clone just one base away, this may be a read error. This chain connects TRBV12-3 or TRBV12-4 to TRBJ1-1; D is perhaps TRBD1 (5 bases). There are 12 residues in the CDR3. The germline V and J ends were trimmed by 10 bases and 4 bases, with 13 bases remaining between them. The CDR3 reads CANFRDRTEAFF. CDR3 coding DNA: TGTGCCAACTTCAGGGATCGCACTGAAGCTTTCTTT.

This clonotype was recorded at least ten times. This chain's CDR3 is CASSMAGGWTDTQYF. The DNA of the CDR3 is TGTGCCAGTAGTATGGCGGGGGGCTGGACAGATACGCAGTATTTT. This rearrangement joins TRBV19 to TRBJ2-3; 8 nucleotides match TRBD2. This CDR3 spans 15 amino acids. CDR1 and CDR2 from the germline V gene are LNHDA and SQIVND (reference sequence). V shed 3 bases, J shed 3 bases, and the junction held 5 bases outside the gene matches. The full variable domain, with the rest looked up from reference TRBV19 and TRBJ2-3, is DGGITQSPKYLFRKEGQNVTLSCEQNLNHDAMYWYRQDPGQGLRLIYYSQIVNDFQKGDIAEGYSVSREKKESFPLTVTSAQKNPTAFYLCASSMAGGWTDTQYFGPGTRLTVL.